This entry lists 17 T cell receptor beta chains sequenced from one sample in a study of shared clonotypes between healthy human individuals. Clones were read by immunoSEQ multiplex PCR, and TCRdb kept only the in-frame ones, dropping some. The repertoire holds about 680,000 clones, with 72% as singletons. Sequencing was done on a sample of memory CD4+ T cells sorted from blood. Indicated subset: CD45RA-negative fraction. All receptors come from a woman between 25 and 40 years old in good health.

The chain links TRBV6-6 to TRBJ1-4; maybe TRBD1 (6 bases). Germline V gives CDR1 MNHNY, CDR2 SVGAGI (reference sequence). V gave up 11 bases and J gave up 7 bases, with 17 bases separating them. This CDR3 is built from 13 residues. The CDR3 DNA sequence: TGTGCCGGCTCCCAGGGGTTTGGTGAAAAACTGTTTTTT. Translated, it gives CAGSQGFGEKLFF.

With regard to this clone: Distinct nucleotide sequences in the sample also encode this CDR3. The V gene is TRBV19, the J gene TRBJ1-2, with D possibly TRBD1 on 5 matching bases. The CDR3 runs 13 residues. V was cut by 3 bases and J by 2 bases, with 7 bases left in between. CDR1 LNHDA and CDR2 SQIVND come from the germline V gene (reference sequence). CDR3 sequence: CASSITGNYGYTF. The CDR3 DNA sequence: TGTGCCAGTAGTATTACAGGAAACTATGGCTACACCTTC.

The chain has TRBV14 and TRBJ2-7; possibly TRBD2 for D (6 bases). V shed 1 base and J shed 5 bases, with 21 bases lying between them. The CDR3 runs to 17 residues. CDR1 and CDR2 (germline): SGHDN, FVKESK. The CDR3 nucleotides are TGTGCCAGCAGCCAAGGGGGAGGTTTCTTAATTACGAACGAGCAGTACTTC. This translates into CASSQGGGFLITNEQYF.

The chain links TRBV2 to TRBJ2-1; 14 bases map to TRBD2. CDR1 is SNHLY, CDR2 FYNNEI, per germline. The V and J ends lost 4 bases and 10 bases, in that order; junction bases with no gene match: 6. The length of the CDR3 is 15 residues. The CDR3 DNA sequence: TGTGCCAGCAGTGGACGGACTAGCGGGAGGAAGGAGCAGTTCTTC. As protein: CASSGRTSGRKEQFF. Together with reference TRBV2 and TRBJ2-1, the CDR3 gives the full variable domain: EPEVTQTPSHQVTQMGQEVILRCVPISNHLYFYWYRQILGQKVEFLVSFYNNEISEKSEIFDDQFSVERPDGSNFTLKIRSTKLEDSAMYFCASSGRTSGRKEQFFGPGTRLTVL.

This sequence joins TRBV28 and TRBJ1-5, with TRBD1 matching over 11 bases. The V gene end was trimmed by 4 bases and the J gene end by 5 bases; junction bases not matched to a gene: 7. From germline, CDR1 is MDHEN and CDR2 SYDVKM. This CDR3 comprises 16 residues. The CDR3 DNA is TGTGCCAGCAGTTCCGGGACAGGGGGTCTGGATCAGCCCCAGCATTTT. Its protein product is CASSSGTGGLDQPQHF.

This clone was detected only a few times. Other nucleotide sequences in the sample specify the same CDR3. The gene calls are TRBV2 and TRBJ2-6; D call uncertain. V gave up 2 bases and J gave up 1 base, with 3 bases separating them. The CDR3 is 14 amino acids. The V gene's germline CDR1 is SNHLY and CDR2 FYNNEI. The DNA for the CDR3 is TGTGCCAGCAGTGAACGATCTGGGGCCAACGTCCTGACTTTC. As protein: CASSERSGANVLTF.

The chain is built from TRBV5-1 and TRBJ2-1, with a possible D match to TRBD1 (6 bases). Germline V gene lookup returns CDR1 SGHRS and CDR2 YFSETQ. The CDR3 is made up of 15 amino acids. V was clipped by 4 bases and J by 3 bases, with 14 bases between them. The CDR3 region is CASSPQTGSYNEQFF. The CDR3 DNA is TGCGCCAGCAGCCCACAAACAGGGAGCTACAATGAGCAGTTCTTC.

J is TRBJ1-1 and V is TRBV25-1, with 9 bases fitting TRBD1. After removal of 6 bases from V and 1 base from J, the junction contained 9 bases not matched to a gene. The V gene's germline CDR1 is MGHDK and CDR2 SYGVNS. The CDR3 is 16 amino acids. CDR3 loop: CASSDLQGASNTEAFF. The CDR3 DNA sequence: TGTGCCAGCAGCGATCTACAGGGGGCGTCGAACACTGAAGCTTTCTTT.

The chain joins TRBV7-9 to TRBJ1-1; TRBD1 matches at 8 bases. V lost 5 bases to trimming and J lost 4 bases; unmatched junction nucleotides: 15. This CDR3 comprises 17 residues. CDR1 SEHNR and CDR2 FQNEAQ come from the germline V gene (reference sequence). CDR3 sequence reads: CASSPRQGISFGTEAFF. The DNA for the CDR3 is TGTGCCAGCAGCCCTAGACAGGGGATCTCGTTCGGCACTGAAGCTTTCTTT. The full variable domain, rest sourced from reference TRBV7-9 and TRBJ1-1, is DTGVSQNPRHKITKRGQNVTFRCDPISEHNRLYWYRQTLGQGPEFLTYFQNEAQLEKSRLLSDRFSAERPKGSFSTLEIQRTEQGDSAMYLCASSPRQGISFGTEAFFGQGTRLTVV.

The rearrangement joins TRBV7-6 to TRBJ2-7; tentatively, D is TRBD1 or TRBD2 (5 bases each). Germline-derived CDR1 and CDR2 are SGHVS and FNYEAQ. V was cut by 4 bases and J by 6 bases, with 10 bases left in between. The CDR3 is 12 residues long. CDR3 amino acids: CASSSGRREQYF. The CDR3 DNA reads as TGTGCCAGCAGCTCGGGACGGCGCGAGCAGTACTTC.

The rearrangement joins TRBV6-4 to TRBJ2-2; 10 nucleotides agree with TRBD2. The CDR3 has 16 residues. Germline values: CDR1 MRHNA, CDR2 SNTAGT. Trimming took 2 bases from V and 6 from J; bases not matched to a gene: 6. CDR3 nucleotides: TGTGCCAGCAGTGACAACCTAGCGGGAGAGGCCGGGGAGCTGTTTTTT. It translates to CASSDNLAGEAGELFF.

This chain uses TRBV13 with TRBJ2-5, with TRBD2 matching 8 bases. Germline V gene data show CDR1 as PRHDT and CDR2 as FYEKMQ (reference sequence). There are 16 residues in the CDR3. After removal of 5 bases from V and 5 bases from J, the junction contained 13 bases not matched to a gene. The CDR3 sequence is CASSPSGGRLGETQYF. The CDR3 region has the DNA TGTGCCAGCAGCCCCTCGGGCGGGAGGTTAGGGGAGACCCAGTACTTC.

The rearrangement uses TRBV28 and TRBJ2-7; perhaps TRBD2 as D (6 bases). Per the germline V gene, CDR1 is MDHEN and CDR2 is SYDVKM. CDR3 size: 14 residues. Trimming took 5 bases from V and 7 from J, leaving 18 bases between them. DNA of the CDR3: TGTGCCAGCAGTGCCCGAGACGGGAGTTGGGAGCAGTACTTC. It encodes CASSARDGSWEQYF.

The chain joins TRBV5-4 to TRBJ2-7; 7 bases align to TRBD2. In germline, CDR1 is SGHNT, CDR2 YYREEE (reference sequence). This CDR3 spans 15 amino acids. V shed 4 bases, J shed 5 bases, and the junction held 12 bases outside the gene matches. Here the CDR3 reads CASSPYGGSFNEQYF. CDR3 DNA: TGTGCCAGCAGCCCCTATGGCGGGAGTTTCAACGAGCAGTACTTC.

This clone was recorded once. The rearrangement links TRBV5-4 to TRBJ1-2, with 12 bases identical to TRBD1. J lost 4 bases, V lost 3 bases, and 4 bases had no gene match. The CDR3 length is 15 residues. Looked up from germline, CDR1 is SGHNT and CDR2 is YYREEE (reference sequence). This CDR3 reads CASSSGTGGLYGYTF. The CDR3 DNA sequence: TGTGCCAGCAGCTCCGGGACAGGGGGCCTCTATGGCTACACCTTC.

The chain carries TRBV5-6 and TRBJ2-5; perhaps TRBD1 as D (6 bases). Trimming removed 2 bases from V and 4 bases from J, with 9 bases in between. Per the germline V gene, CDR1 is SGHDT and CDR2 is YYEEEE. The length of the CDR3 is 13 residues. CDR3 nucleotide sequence: TGTGCCAGCAGCTTCACCAGGGGAGAGACCCAGTACTTC. Protein product: CASSFTRGETQYF.

The rearrangement uses TRBV2 and TRBJ1-1, with a possible D match to TRBD1 (5 bases). Germline V lookup: CDR1 SNHLY, CDR2 FYNNEI. The V gene lost 5 bases and the J gene lost 0 bases, with 10 bases spanning the gap. This CDR3 comprises 14 residues. The CDR3 sequence: CASSKEGLNTEAFF. The CDR3 DNA sequence: TGTGCCAGCAGTAAGGAGGGGCTGAACACTGAAGCTTTCTTT.